These T cell receptor beta chains were read from a single sample in a study of T cell responses to AZD1222 COVID-19 vaccine. The protocol was immunoSEQ multiplex PCR, while the TCRdb copy is restricted to in-frame clones and leaves out a portion. Of about 81,000 clones in the sample, about 91% are singletons; the top ten hold around 8%. The sequencing here drew on peripheral blood, taken 28 days after the second AZD1222 dose. These receptors all stem from an adult who received the AZD1222 COVID-19 vaccine. CDR3s include the opening cysteine and the closing phenylalanine or tryptophan. A D gene is named only where the DNA matches it firmly. Expanded clones get a size class; other rows say once, few or many, or leave the size out.

V gene	J gene	D gene	clone size	CDR3 DNA	CDR3 protein
TRBV6-4	TRBJ1-3	TRBD1	-	TGTGCCAGCCAGGGACAGGGTGGGGAAGCTGGAAACACCATATATTTT	CASQGQGGEAGNTIYF
TRBV19	TRBJ1-3	-	-	TGTGCCAGTAGTATCCCGTCCGGGACTTTGAACACCATATATTTT	CASSIPSGTLNTIYF
TRBV5-1	TRBJ1-1	-	-	TGCGCCAGCAGCTTGGGGGGGCGCCGAACTGAAGCTTTCTTT	CASSLGGRRTEAFF
TRBV3-1/TRBV3-2	TRBJ2-3	TRBD2	-	TGTGCCAGCAGCACTACTAGCGGGGGAGAGGTGGGTACGCAGTATTTT	CASSTTSGGEVGTQYF
TRBV11-2	TRBJ2-7	TRBD1	-	TGTGCCAGCACCCCCTTGGACAGGGAAGCCTACGAGCAGTACTTC	CASTPLDREAYEQYF
TRBV6-2/TRBV6-3	TRBJ1-2	TRBD1	-	TGTGCCAGCAGTTACTCCGGGACAGGGGAATATGGCTACACCTTC	CASSYSGTGEYGYTF
TRBV3-1/TRBV3-2	TRBJ2-7	-	few	TGTGCCAGCAGCCTGCTAGGGTACGAGCAGTACTTC	CASSLLGYEQYF
TRBV7-9	TRBJ1-2	-	once	TGTGCCAGCAGCTTATCCCGGACAGAGAATAACTATGGCTACACCTTC	CASSLSRTENNYGYTF
TRBV29-1	TRBJ1-2	TRBD1	-	TGCAGCGTTGAGGGAACAGGGGGCTATGGCTACACCTTC	CSVEGTGGYGYTF
TRBV11-3	TRBJ2-1	TRBD2	-	TGTGCCAGCAGCGAGAGACTAGCGGGTGGGGTGCAGTTCTTC	CASSERLAGGVQFF
TRBV6-4	TRBJ2-5	TRBD2	-	TGTGCCAGCAGGGAAACCGGGACTAGCAGTTATCAAGAGACCCAGTACTTC	CASRETGTSSYQETQYF
TRBV5-4	TRBJ2-1	-	-	TGTGCCAGCAGCAACCCCCTGAATGAGCAGTTCTTC	CASSNPLNEQFF
TRBV6-5	TRBJ1-2	-	-	TGTGCCAGCAGTTACTCACCCTCCGGTGGCTACACCTTC	CASSYSPSGGYTF
TRBV19	TRBJ1-3	-	-	TGTGCCAGTACCCCAGGGCCTGGAAACACCATATATTTT	CASTPGPGNTIYF
TRBV6-6	TRBJ2-7	-	-	TGTGCCAGCACTCACCCGACTGAATTCTACGAGCAGTACTTC	CASTHPTEFYEQYF
TRBV7-9	TRBJ2-1	TRBD2	-	TGTGCCAGCAGCTTGGTAGCGGGAGTATACAATGAGCAGTTCTTC	CASSLVAGVYNEQFF
TRBV11-2	TRBJ2-7	-	-	TGTGCCAGCAGCTTAGGTAGTAGTGAGTTCCACGAGCAGTACTTC	CASSLGSSEFHEQYF
TRBV5-1	TRBJ1-1	-	once	TGCGCCAGCAGCTTGGCGCGGAACACTGAAGCTTTCTTT	CASSLARNTEAFF
TRBV15	TRBJ2-7	TRBD1	-	TGTGCCACCAGCAGGGAGACAGGGGCCGGGTTTTCCTCTACCTACGAGCAGTACTTC	CATSRETGAGFSSTYEQYF
TRBV9	TRBJ1-3	TRBD1	once	TGTGCCAGCAGTCGAGAGGGGGCAGGCGGAAACACCATATATTTT	CASSREGAGGNTIYF
TRBV4-3	TRBJ2-7	-	few	TGCGCCAGCAGCCAAGATAGAGGGTTGGTCTACGAGCAGTACTTC	CASSQDRGLVYEQYF
TRBV9	TRBJ1-1	TRBD1	-	TGTGCCAGCAGCGTTTCAGGGGGGTCTGAAGCTTTCTTT	CASSVSGGSEAFF
TRBV12-3/TRBV12-4	TRBJ1-1	-	once	TGTGCCAGCAGTTTAGGTTACACTGAAGCTTTCTTT	CASSLGYTEAFF
TRBV5-8	TRBJ2-7	-	-	TGTGCCAGCAGCACGGACAGCTACGAGCAGTACTTC	CASSTDSYEQYF
TRBV28	TRBJ2-7	-	-	TGTGCCAGCAATGCGACCGGGCCTACCTACGAGCAGTACTTC	CASNATGPTYEQYF
TRBV2	TRBJ2-1	TRBD1	-	TGTGCCAGCAGTGTCAGACAGGGACGGGATGAGCAGTTCTTC	CASSVRQGRDEQFF
TRBV14	TRBJ1-2	TRBD1	-	TGTGCCAGCAGCCAAGCCAGGGGGGCTGGCTACACCTTC	CASSQARGAGYTF
TRBV27	TRBJ2-3	-	-	TGTGCCAGCAGTTTATCCCTCTGGGGCTCCACAGATACGCAGTATTTT	CASSLSLWGSTDTQYF
TRBV15	TRBJ2-2	-	-	TGTGCCACCAGCAGCCTCCTTACCAACACCGGGGAGCTGTTTTTT	CATSSLLTNTGELFF
TRBV18	TRBJ1-5	TRBD1	-	TGTGCCAGCTCCACCGCCGGGACAGGGCGAGCCCAGCCCCAGCATTTT	CASSTAGTGRAQPQHF
TRBV6-2/TRBV6-3	TRBJ2-5	-	-	TGTGCCAGCAGCGGCGGGCCCGCTCAAGAGACCCAGTACTTC	CASSGGPAQETQYF
TRBV27	TRBJ2-5	-	-	TGTGCCAGCAGTTTGGACGGGGAGACCCAGTACTTC	CASSLDGETQYF
TRBV4-2	TRBJ2-1	TRBD2	-	TGTGCCAGCAGCCAAGTGTCTAGCGGAACCTACAATGAGCAGTTCTTC	CASSQVSSGTYNEQFF
TRBV27	TRBJ1-2	TRBD1	-	TGTGCCAGCAGCTACAGGGGCGATGGCTACACCTTC	CASSYRGDGYTF
TRBV18	TRBJ2-4	TRBD1	-	TGTGCCAGCTCACAACAGGACAGGGGTGGTTCGCAGTACTTC	CASSQQDRGGSQYF
TRBV28	TRBJ1-2	TRBD1	-	TGTGCCAGCAGTCAACAGGGGGCGAGGGGTGGCTACACCTTC	CASSQQGARGGYTF
TRBV7-8	TRBJ2-1	TRBD2	-	TGTGCCAGCAGCCCCGGGACTAGCGGGAGAGTCGGGAATGAGCAGTTCTTC	CASSPGTSGRVGNEQFF
TRBV15	TRBJ2-2	TRBD1	once	TGTGCCACCAGCAGGATTGGACAGGGGGCCAGCACCGGGGAGCTGTTTTTT	CATSRIGQGASTGELFF
TRBV6-1	TRBJ1-2	TRBD1	-	TGTGCCAGCAAATCAAACAGGGGGTCCAACTATGGCTACACCTTC	CASKSNRGSNYGYTF
TRBV18	TRBJ2-1	TRBD1	-	TGTGCCAGCTCACCCGGGACAGGTCATGGAAATGAGCAGTTCTTC	CASSPGTGHGNEQFF
TRBV15	TRBJ2-3	-	-	TGTGCCACCAGCAGAAGGTTGGGGGGAGGAGCAGATACGCAGTATTTT	CATSRRLGGGADTQYF
TRBV27	TRBJ1-5	-	-	TGTGCCAGCAGTTTATCCACAGTGTTGGGGTCACACCCCCAGCATTTT	CASSLSTVLGSHPQHF
TRBV18	TRBJ2-2	TRBD2	-	TGTGCCAGCTCACCCATACTAGCGTCGAACACCGGGGAGCTGTTTTTT	CASSPILASNTGELFF
TRBV10-3	TRBJ1-4	TRBD1	-	TGTGCCATCAGTCAGGGGGCAACTAATGAAAAACTGTTTTTT	CAISQGATNEKLFF
TRBV7-9	TRBJ2-7	-	-	TGTGCCAGCAGCTTCTATCAGGGGATCTCAAACGAGCAGTACTTC	CASSFYQGISNEQYF
TRBV28	TRBJ1-2	-	-	TGTGCCAGCAGAGTAAACAGGGAGGCCCACACCTTC	CASRVNREAHTF
TRBV15	TRBJ2-1	-	-	TGTGCCACCAGCAGAGATAGGGGTTCCTACAATGAGCAGTTCTTC	CATSRDRGSYNEQFF
TRBV5-1	TRBJ2-7	TRBD1	-	TGCGCCAGCAGCTTGGTACCCCGGGACAGGGTTGGCGAGCAGTACTTC	CASSLVPRDRVGEQYF
TRBV28	TRBJ2-7	-	-	TGTGCCAGCGGGGGGAGATCCTACGAGCAGTACTTC	CASGGRSYEQYF
TRBV6-5	TRBJ1-5	-	once	TGTGCCAGCATCGGGGGTGGTGGCCAGCCCCAGCATTTT	CASIGGGGQPQHF
TRBV7-2	TRBJ1-6	-	-	TGTGCCAGCAGTCTTAGGTCCAATTCACCCCTCCACTTT	CASSLRSNSPLHF
TRBV25-1	TRBJ2-1	TRBD2	-	TGTGCCAGCAGTCCTACTAGCGGGAGGAACGATGAGCAGTTCTTC	CASSPTSGRNDEQFF